This T cell receptor beta chain was documented in a study of metastatic and nonmetastatic thyroid tumors. The wider study: Comparative analysis of repertoires was undertaken across blood and tumor or nodule tissue obtained from malignant and benign thyroid patients. Whole-study results and caveats: It was reported that TCR beta diversity was significantly higher in malignant thyroid tumors than benign nodules, in blood and tumor.

This clone was detected many times. No antigen is known for it. Every patient was untreated before thyroid surgery. In the original processing: A classifier for distant metastasis in papillary thyroid cancer was constructed using CDR3 differences observed across clinicopathological groups. TCRdb re-clonotyped the PCR reads via MiXCR. TCRdb, not the authors, supplied the V and J calls. The sample holds roughly 53,000 clones, 20% seen once. The source of this sequence is a female donor with papillary thyroid cancer or a benign thyroid nodule (not recorded which). Some clones in this sample may be carry-over from other donors' samples. The sample consisted of blood.

CDR3: CASSFSSGRLPREQYF. In DNA form, the CDR3 reads TGTGCCAGCAGTTTTTCGAGCGGGAGACTGCCTCGGGAGCAGTACTTC. The chain uses TRBV27 and TRBJ2-7; TRBD2 matches 8 bases. Trimming at V came to 3 bases and at J to 7 bases, leaving 14 bases not matched to a gene. Germline V gene lookup returns CDR1 MNHEY and CDR2 SMNVEV (reference sequence). The CDR3 runs 16 residues.